The next 2 T cell receptor beta chains were all read from a single sample in a study of cytotoxic CD8 clonotypes in ibrutinib-treated CLL. Repertoires were generated with immunoSEQ multiplex PCR, while TCRdb's copy carries only in-frame clones and drops some. The sample holds about 140,000 clones, 80% seen once. The sample here was PBMCs, taken after 36 months of ibrutinib treatment. These receptor sequences come from a human donor with chronic lymphocytic leukemia.

The V call is TRBV6-4, the J call TRBJ2-2; D remains ambiguous. Trimming pared 5 bases from V and 4 bases from J, leaving 17 bases between. The CDR3 has 16 amino acids. CDR1 MRHNA and CDR2 SNTAGT come from the germline V gene. The CDR3 region has the DNA TGTGCCAGCAGTCTCGCGCCCTCTCCGAGCACCGGGGAGCTGTTTTTT. Encoded protein: CASSLAPSPSTGELFF.

The J gene is TRBJ2-3, the V gene TRBV7-3; tentatively, D is TRBD1 (6 bases). Looked up from germline, CDR1 is SGHTA and CDR2 is FQGTGA. The CDR3 consists of 15 residues. V shed 4 bases and J shed 3 bases, with 14 bases lying between them. This chain's CDR3 is CASSSRGLGTDTQYF. As DNA, the CDR3 is TGTGCCAGCAGCTCCAGGGGTTTGGGGACAGATACGCAGTATTTT.